This T cell receptor beta chain was retrieved from a study of cytomegalovirus exposure and HLA in healthy donors. The study ran its PCR with 60 Vbeta and 13 Jbeta primers. Sequencing was performed with immunoSEQ multiplex PCR; in TCRdb, only in-frame clones are kept and a portion is missing. Among around 130,000 clones, more than 65% were seen once, and the ten largest hold about 1.5%. With V trimmed by 5 bases and J by 4 bases, 13 bases remained unmatched. The CDR3 has 17 amino acids. CDR1 and CDR2 from the germline V gene are KGHSH and LQKENI. In the case of this clone: Antigen specificity is unknown.

Study-level results: In the analysis, some V segments, TRBV6-2 and TRBV6-3 included, were excluded as indistinguishable. In an earlier analysis, about 87% or about 30%: the productive usage of most TCR beta V segments.

Sequenced sample: PBMCs. This chain connects TRBV18 to TRBJ1-4, with TRBD1 identical over 7 bases. The receptor was derived from a woman younger than 35 in good health and CMV-seronegative. CDR3 bases: TGTGCCAGCTCAACCGACAGGGTTTATGTCATTAATGAAAAACTGTTTTTT. Amino acid sequence: CASSTDRVYVINEKLFF.